Following are 23 T cell receptor beta chains from one sample sequenced in a study of shared clonotypes between healthy human individuals (dated by TCRdb to about 2020). Library preparation used the immunoSEQ multiplex PCR assay. Drawn from immuneACCESS, this table holds only the in-frame rearrangements with V and J called that TCRdb kept. Clones are partly lost; checked studies trace under half to an unresolved V gene and leave the rest unexplained. The sample table shows approximately 92,000 clones, and 68% are seen once. The top ten clones comprise around half of the sample. The sample consisted of memory CD8+ T cells sorted from blood. The intended sense of this specimen's cell subset or site label: CD45RO+ cells pooled with CCR7-negative TemRA cells. These receptors were collected from a man aged 25-40 years in good health.

This chain joins TRBV4-3 and TRBJ2-5; TRBD1 matches at 9 bases. Gene TRBJ2-7 matches the end of the DNA better, so the J call may be wrong. There are 16 residues in the CDR3. CDR1 and CDR2 from the germline V gene are LGHNA and YSLEER. CDR3 residues: CASSQDLGTGIYEQYF. CDR3 coding DNA: TGCGCCAGCAGCCAAGATCTTGGGACAGGGATCTACGAGCAGTACTTC.

This clone was seen at least ten times. This chain uses TRBV11-1 with TRBJ2-1; TRBD2 matches 7 bases. From germline, CDR1 is SGHAT and CDR2 FQDESV (reference sequence). The CDR3 sequence is 15 residues long. Trimming removed 2 bases from V and 5 bases from J; junction bases left unmatched: 6. CDR3 DNA: TGTGCCAGCAGCTTATACTTAGCGGGTAACAATGAGCAGTTCTTC. Amino acids: CASSLYLAGNNEQFF.

This chain connects TRBV5-8 to TRBJ2-7, with a possible D match to TRBD2 (5 bases). V dropped 1 base and J dropped 4 bases, with 18 bases sitting between them. CDR1 is SGHTS and CDR2 is YDEGEE in the germline V gene. The length of the CDR3 is 16 residues. CDR3 protein: CASSLTDPTWRYEQYF. The CDR3 DNA is TGTGCCAGCAGCTTGACGGACCCGACATGGAGGTACGAGCAGTACTTC.

To note about this clone: Other DNA sequences from this sample encode an identical CDR3 as well. The chain uses TRBV29-1 and TRBJ2-1; 14 bases fit TRBD2. CDR1 and CDR2 (germline): SQVTM, ANQGSEA. V lost 7 bases and J lost 7; bases outside the gene matches: 6. The CDR3 has 14 amino acids. The DNA for the CDR3 is TGCAGCGCTGAGGGACTAGCGGGAGAAAATGAGCAGTTCTTC. Translation gives CSAEGLAGENEQFF.

This clone was recorded many times. The genes are TRBV27 and TRBJ1-5; TRBD1 matches 10 bases. V was clipped by 7 bases and J by 4 bases; unmatched bases: 7. The CDR3 contains 15 residues. Germline V gives CDR1 MNHEY, CDR2 SMNVEV (reference sequence). The CDR3 DNA reads TGTGCCAGCATGAGGGGGACAGGGGTAAATCAGCCCCAGCATTTT. Translation: CASMRGTGVNQPQHF.

This clone was seen more than once but under ten times. CDR3 DNA sequence: TGTGCCAGCAGCGCCGGAGGGGCCGGCTTGGACATTCAGTACTTC. Protein sequence: CASSAGGAGLDIQYF. The chain employs TRBV5-5 and TRBJ2-4, with D perhaps TRBD2 (6 bases). The ends were cut back, 4 bases at V and 8 bases at J, with 19 bases in the middle. Germline V CDR1 and CDR2: SGHKS, YYEKEE (reference sequence). The CDR3 is 15 amino acids.

The chain combines TRBV27 with TRBJ2-1, with a possible D match to TRBD2 (6 bases). Germline CDR1 MNHEY, CDR2 SMNVEV (reference sequence). The CDR3 sequence is 14 residues long. With 1 base removed from V and 6 bases from J, the gap between germline ends came to 10 bases. CDR3 bases: TGTGCCAGCAGTTTATTCCAGGAGGGCAATGAGCAGTTCTTC. It is translated as CASSLFQEGNEQFF.

The chain is built from TRBV15 and TRBJ2-1, with D maybe TRBD2 (6 bases). Trimming stripped 1 base from V and 10 bases from J, with 8 bases between. Germline V gives CDR1 LNHNV, CDR2 YYDKDF (reference sequence). This CDR3 spans 12 amino acids. The CDR3 loop reads CATSRAGEEQFF. The CDR3 DNA is TGTGCCACCAGCAGAGCGGGAGAAGAGCAGTTCTTC.

The genes are TRBV9 and TRBJ2-1, with 9 bases that match TRBD2. The CDR3 covers 16 residues. The trim removed 0 bases at V and 2 bases at J, leaving 3 bases unmatched. Germline V gene sequence: CDR1 SGDLS, CDR2 YYNGEE. CDR3 amino acids: CASSVVPSGTYNEQFF. Written as DNA, the CDR3 is TGTGCCAGCAGCGTAGTTCCTAGCGGGACCTACAATGAGCAGTTCTTC. Looking up the rest from reference TRBV9 and TRBJ2-1 gives the full variable domain: DSGVTQTPKHLITATGQRVTLRCSPRSGDLSVYWYQQSLDQGLQFLIQYYNGEERAKGNILERFSAQQFPDLHSELNLSSLELGDSALYFCASSVVPSGTYNEQFFGPGTRLTVL.

The chain links TRBV10-2 to TRBJ1-5; D not resolved. Germline lookup yields CDR1 WSHSY and CDR2 SAAADI. V shed 0 bases and J shed 3 bases, with 12 bases lying between them. There are 16 residues in the CDR3. The CDR3 DNA follows: TGCGCCAGCAGTGAGTCATGGGCCGGGAACAATCAGCCCCAGCATTTT. Translated: CASSESWAGNNQPQHF.

This clone was counted a few times. The gene calls are TRBV6-1 and TRBJ2-7; unclear D gene. Trimming removed 10 bases at V and 2 bases at J, with 6 bases between. Germline V gene sequence: CDR1 MNHNS, CDR2 SASEGT. The CDR3 covers 10 residues. CDR3 region: CATNAYEQYF. The CDR3 DNA is TGTGCCACCAACGCCTACGAGCAGTACTTC.

This chain uses TRBV7-6 with TRBJ2-7, with TRBD1 as a possible D gene (5 bases). The CDR3 runs 12 residues. Trimming took 1 base from V and 5 from J, leaving 6 bases between them. CDR1 and CDR2 (germline): SGHVS, FNYEAQ. The CDR3 here is CASSLETDEQYF. The CDR3 DNA reads TGTGCCAGCAGCTTAGAGACAGACGAGCAGTACTTC.

This sequence joins TRBV6-4 and TRBJ2-1; no firm D call. This CDR3 spans 15 amino acids. With 0 bases removed from V and 0 bases from J, the gap between germline ends came to 6 bases. Germline V gives CDR1 MRHNA, CDR2 SNTAGT. CDR3 protein: CASSDSASSYNEQFF. The CDR3 bases are TGTGCCAGCAGTGACTCGGCTAGCTCCTACAATGAGCAGTTCTTC.

At least ten counts were recorded for this clone. The chain carries TRBV7-9 and TRBJ1-1; weak D call: TRBD1 (5 bases). V was trimmed by 5 bases and J by 11 bases, leaving 12 bases between them. This CDR3 is 11 amino acids long. Germline lookup yields CDR1 SEHNR and CDR2 FQNEAQ (reference sequence). Here the CDR3 reads CASSRGTEAFF. CDR3 coding DNA: TGTGCCAGCAGCCGCGGGACCGAGGCTTTCTTT.

The CDR3 reads CASSPPDAGANEQFF. CDR3 in DNA: TGTGCCAGCAGTCCACCGGACGCGGGAGCTAATGAGCAGTTCTTC. The chain carries TRBV7-6 and TRBJ2-1; 7 bases are shared with TRBD2. Germline V gene data show CDR1 as SGHVS and CDR2 as FNYEAQ. Unmatched junction bases numbered 12, after V lost 6 bases and J lost 7 bases. CDR3 length: 15 amino acids.

By share, this clone ranks as medium-sized. The CDR3 spells CASSRVYGYTF. For the CDR3, the DNA is TGTGCCAGCTCGAGGGTCTATGGCTACACCTTC. The rearrangement uses TRBV28 and TRBJ1-2; D not certain. Germline-derived CDR1 and CDR2 are MDHEN and SYDVKM. The CDR3 contains 11 residues. V dropped 8 bases and J dropped 4 bases, with 8 bases sitting between them.

The chain joins TRBV18 to TRBJ1-1; D unresolved. The V gene's germline CDR1 is KGHSH and CDR2 LQKENI. CDR3 length: 16 amino acids. Trimming pared 3 bases from V and 1 base from J, leaving 15 bases between. In DNA form, the CDR3 reads TGTGCCAGCTCACCCCCGGGAGCTAGATCGAACACTGAAGCTTTCTTT. It encodes CASSPPGARSNTEAFF.

The CDR3 protein is CASSPYRTRLYNEQFF. CDR3 sequence (DNA): TGTGCCAGCAGTCCCTACAGGACTAGACTCTACAATGAGCAGTTCTTC. The V and J genes are TRBV28 and TRBJ2-1; 7 bases line up with TRBD2. V trimming: 5 bases; J trimming: 3 bases; junction bases outside the gene matches: 10. This CDR3 region has 16 residues. Per germline, CDR1 MDHEN and CDR2 SYDVKM.

The chain combines TRBV18 with TRBJ2-7; 7 bases fit TRBD1. Germline-derived CDR1 and CDR2 are KGHSH and LQKENI. This CDR3 region has 13 residues. Germline trimming cut 4 bases from V and 5 bases from J; bases unmatched to any gene: 5. The CDR3 region is CASSRQGAHEQYF. CDR3 sequence (DNA): TGTGCCAGCTCACGACAGGGTGCCCACGAGCAGTACTTC. Looking up the rest from reference TRBV18 and TRBJ2-7 gives the full variable domain: NAGVMQNPRHLVRRRGQEARLRCSPMKGHSHVYWYRQLPEEGLKFMVYLQKENIIDESGMPKERFSAEFPKEGPSILRIQQVVRGDSAAYFCASSRQGAHEQYFGPGTRLTVT.

This clone is a singleton in its sample. This rearrangement joins TRBV27 to TRBJ2-1; 14 bases are a match to TRBD2. Germline V gives CDR1 MNHEY, CDR2 SMNVEV (reference sequence). CDR3 length: 18 residues. J was trimmed by 5 bases and V by 5 bases; bases with no gene match: 11. As DNA, the CDR3 is TGTGCCAGCAGTAAGATACTATCGACTAGCGGGAGGGACAATGAGCAGTTCTTC. Amino acid sequence: CASSKILSTSGRDNEQFF.

Remarks on this clone: One base away lies a much larger clone, so this may be a sequencing read error. The CDR3 protein is CASRDISYEQYF. The DNA of the CDR3 is TGTGCCAGCCGGGACATCTCCTACGAGCAGTACTTC. The chain combines TRBV6-4 with TRBJ2-7; TRBD1 is a possible D gene (6 bases). The CDR3 is made up of 12 amino acids. Germline CDR1 MRHNA, CDR2 SNTAGT. With 8 bases removed from V and 0 bases from J, the gap between germline ends came to 8 bases.

This chain connects TRBV19 to TRBJ1-5, with 10 positions matching TRBD1. CDR1 LNHDA and CDR2 SQIVND come from the germline V gene (reference sequence). Trimming at V came to 5 bases and at J to 5 bases, leaving 12 bases not matched to a gene. This CDR3 contains 17 residues. CDR3 residues: CASSPPSTGGPDQPQHF. The DNA of the CDR3 is TGTGCCAGTAGTCCCCCATCGACAGGGGGCCCGGATCAGCCCCAGCATTTT.

The J gene is TRBJ1-5, the V gene TRBV2; TRBD1 agrees at 8 bases. The CDR3 is 11 amino acids. The trim removed 4 bases at V and 15 bases at J, leaving 5 bases unmatched. Germline CDR1 is SNHLY and CDR2 is FYNNEI. CDR3 nucleotides: TGTGCCAGCAGTGTCGGGACAGGCCTGCATTTT. As protein: CASSVGTGLHF.